The clone carrying this TCR beta chain was observed a handful of times. The CDR3 consists of 15 residues. V lost 4 bases to trimming and J lost 2 bases, with 13 bases between them. CDR1 and CDR2 (germline): SGHDT, YYEEEE. These data come from a study of blood T cell repertoires in COVID-19. For the study at large: PBMCs, B-cell-depleted T cells, or T cells were the source of the cDNA or gDNA that made up the material.

Sequenced by immunoSEQ multiplex PCR; TCRdb stores in-frame clones only, minus some. The data hold roughly 40,000 clones, with over 70% observed a single time. The sequenced sample consisted of peripheral blood. The clonotype comes from an elderly man with active or convalescent COVID-19. The chain links TRBV5-6 to TRBJ1-3; D gene unclear. The CDR3 DNA follows: TGTGCCAGCAGCCACCCGAGCATGCCTGGAAACACCATATATTTT. As protein: CASSHPSMPGNTIYF.